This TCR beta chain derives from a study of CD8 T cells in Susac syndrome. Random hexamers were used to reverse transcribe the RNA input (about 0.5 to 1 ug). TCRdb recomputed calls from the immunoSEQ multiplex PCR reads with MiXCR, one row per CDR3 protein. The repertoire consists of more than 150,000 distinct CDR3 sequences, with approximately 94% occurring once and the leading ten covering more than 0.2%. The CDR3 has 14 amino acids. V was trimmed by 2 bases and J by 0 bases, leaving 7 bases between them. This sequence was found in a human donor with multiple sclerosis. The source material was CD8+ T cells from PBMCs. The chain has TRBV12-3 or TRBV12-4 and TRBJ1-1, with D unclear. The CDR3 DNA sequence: TGTGCCAGCAGTTTATTTGGGCTGAACACTGAAGCTTTCTTT. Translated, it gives CASSLFGLNTEAFF.